These 6 T cell receptor beta chains share one sample of origin, sequenced in a study of cytomegalovirus exposure and HLA in healthy donors. The PCR used 60 Vbeta and 13 Jbeta primers. The data were produced by immunoSEQ multiplex PCR, yet TCRdb's version contains in-frame clones alone and is incomplete. The repertoire holds around 160,000 clones, with about two thirds as singletons. Sequencing used PBMCs. The receptors were sampled from a woman aged 18 to 35 in good health and CMV-seropositive.

This clone was found a few times. The rearrangement links TRBV4-3 to TRBJ1-2; D perhaps matches TRBD1 (6 bases). Trimming removed 3 bases at V and 8 bases at J, with 22 bases between. Germline V gene lookup returns CDR1 LGHNA and CDR2 YSLEER. The CDR3 is 16 amino acids. CDR3 residues: CASSQTLAGAVEGYTF. CDR3 nucleotide sequence: TGCGCCAGCAGCCAGACCTTGGCGGGGGCAGTGGAAGGCTACACCTTC.

The chain uses TRBV9 and TRBJ2-7; weak D call: TRBD2 (7 bases). Germline V gene data show CDR1 as SGDLS and CDR2 as YYNGEE. This CDR3 spans 14 amino acids. The V end lost 3 bases, the J end lost 5 bases, and 15 bases lay between the germline ends. As DNA, the CDR3 is TGTGCCAGCAGCGAGGGGGGGACTGCCCACGAGCAGTACTTC. Its translation is CASSEGGTAHEQYF.

This chain connects TRBV4-1 to TRBJ2-7; tentatively, D is TRBD2 (6 bases). V was trimmed by 1 base and J by 3 bases, leaving 10 bases between them. From germline, CDR1 is MGHRA and CDR2 YSYEKL. The CDR3 length is 14 residues. In nucleotides, the CDR3 is TGCGCCAGCAGCCAAGCAACCGGGGGCTACGAGCAGTACTTC. The encoded protein is CASSQATGGYEQYF.

V is TRBV6-1 and J is TRBJ2-7; possible D gene TRBD1, 6 bases. The CDR3 runs to 13 residues. The V gene lost 6 bases and the J gene lost 3 bases, with 12 bases spanning the gap. Per germline, CDR1 MNHNS and CDR2 SASEGT. The CDR3 nucleotides read TGTGCCAGCAGAACCGGGACAAGCTACGAGCAGTACTTC. The encoded protein is CASRTGTSYEQYF.

CDR3 nucleotide sequence: TGTGCCAGCAGCCTACGGGATCCTTCGGAATATGGCTACACCTTC. Translated, it gives CASSLRDPSEYGYTF. V gene TRBV27 combines with J gene TRBJ1-2; D unresolved. The CDR3 sequence is 15 residues long. V dropped 6 bases and J dropped 5 bases, with 19 bases sitting between them. The germline CDR1 and CDR2 sequences are MNHEY and SMNVEV (reference sequence).

This clone was detected only a few times. This chain uses TRBV30 with TRBJ1-1; a possible D gene is TRBD1 (5 bases). CDR1 GTSNPN and CDR2 SVGIG come from the germline V gene (reference sequence). The CDR3 runs 14 residues. The V end was cut by 4 bases, the J end by 0 bases, with 12 bases between. The CDR3 spells CAWTWGGMNTEAFF. The DNA of the CDR3 is TGTGCCTGGACCTGGGGGGGGATGAACACTGAAGCTTTCTTT.